The 20 T cell receptor beta chains below all came from one sample that was sequenced in a study of molecular identifiers for immune sequencing clone quantification. TCRdb called the PCR reads again in MiXCR, with one record for every CDR3 protein. In the table there are 9,800 or so distinct CDR3 sequences, 19% of which are singletons. Sequencing was done on a sample of naive CD8+ T cells from blood, with Jurkat cell RNA spiked in. Stated subset: FACS-sorted CD8+CD4-CCR7+CD45RA+ naive T cells. These receptors were collected from a human donor in good health. Some libraries in this study had Jurkat cell RNA spiked in.

By share, this clonotype ranks as medium-sized. This chain links TRBV6-1 with TRBJ2-2; 10 positions agree with TRBD1. Unmatched junction bases numbered 5, after V lost 6 bases and J lost 4 bases. Germline V gene lookup returns CDR1 MNHNS and CDR2 SASEGT. This CDR3 is built from 15 residues. CDR3 coding DNA: TGTGCCAGCAGGACAGGGGGCTTGATCACCGGGGAGCTGTTTTTT. This gives the protein CASRTGGLITGELFF.

Note on this clonotype: A much larger clone lies one base from this, so it may be a read error. The chain is built from TRBV5-3 and TRBJ1-2; D gene uncertain. TRBV5-3 is annotated as an ORF whose role is uncertain. CDR3 size: 14 residues. Trimming pared 8 bases from V and 0 bases from J, leaving 14 bases between. The CDR3 DNA follows: TGTGCCAGCAGCCCAGGAACCCCTAACTATGGCTACACCTTC. Amino acid sequence: CASSPGTPNYGYTF.

This clonotype was observed at least ten times. The chain employs TRBV7-9 and TRBJ2-1; D not resolved. The CDR3 loop spans 14 amino acids. The germline V gene has CDR1 SEHNR and CDR2 FQNEAQ (reference sequence). The V end was cut by 5 bases, the J end by 7 bases, with 15 bases between. In DNA form, the CDR3 reads TGTGCCAGCAGCCCTGGGTCCAAACTTAATGAGCAGTTCTTC. This codes for CASSPGSKLNEQFF. The full variable domain, completed using reference TRBV7-9 and TRBJ2-1, is DTGVSQNPRHKITKRGQNVTFRCDPISEHNRLYWYRQTLGQGPEFLTYFQNEAQLEKSRLLSDRFSAERPKGSFSTLEIQRTEQGDSAMYLCASSPGSKLNEQFFGPGTRLTVL.

Concerning this clonotype: This may be a read error, as it is one base from a much larger clone. The chain combines TRBV5-5 with TRBJ2-1; D perhaps matches TRBD2 (6 bases). Germline V CDR1 and CDR2: SGHKS, YYEKEE (reference sequence). The CDR3 totals 13 residues. CDR3 residues: CASSFGSAGAQIF. In DNA, the CDR3 is TGTGCCAGCAGCTTTGGATCAGCGGGTGCGCAGATCTTC.

The chain is built from TRBV4-1 and TRBJ2-2, with D possibly being TRBD1 (6 bases). V was cut by 6 bases and J by 1 base, with 9 bases left in between. Germline-derived CDR1 and CDR2 are MGHRA and YSYEKL. This CDR3 is built from 14 residues. In DNA, the CDR3 is TGCGCCAGCAGACCACAGGGGAACACCGGGGAGCTGTTTTTT. As protein: CASRPQGNTGELFF.

This clonotype was detected many times. V usage is TRBV6-5 and J usage is TRBJ1-1, with D possibly TRBD1 on 6 matching bases. CDR1 is MNHEY and CDR2 is SVGAGI in the germline V gene. Trimming took 0 bases from V and 8 from J, leaving 10 bases between them. The CDR3 runs to 13 residues. Here the CDR3 DNA reads TGTGCCAGCAGTTACTCAGGGGGGGGAGAAGCTTTCTTT. Translating it yields CASSYSGGGEAFF.

This clonotype is categorized as medium-sized. The chain is built from TRBV6-2 or TRBV6-3 and TRBJ1-1, with 8 bases that match TRBD1. Germline loops: CDR1 MNHEY, CDR2 SVGEGT. Unmatched junction bases numbered 7, after V lost 6 bases and J lost 4 bases. This CDR3 has 14 residues. The CDR3 nucleotides are TGTGCCAGCAGGGACGGACAGGGCGGCACTGAAGCTTTCTTT. Protein sequence: CASRDGQGGTEAFF.

This clonotype came up many times. The rearrangement uses TRBV20-1 and TRBJ2-1, with 7 nucleotides matching TRBD2. Germline lookup yields CDR1 DFQATT and CDR2 SNEGSKA (reference sequence). CDR3 length: 18 amino acids. The V and J ends lost 0 bases and 0 bases, in that order; junction bases with no gene match: 11. The CDR3 loop reads CSARDGLAASSSYNEQFF. In DNA, the CDR3 is TGCAGTGCTAGAGATGGGCTAGCGGCCTCGAGCTCCTACAATGAGCAGTTCTTC.

The chain carries TRBV5-4 and TRBJ2-3, with a possible D match to TRBD2 (7 bases). The CDR3 is 13 residues long. CDR1 and CDR2 (germline): SGHNT, YYREEE (reference sequence). Trimming took off 2 bases at V and 4 bases at J, with 8 bases between the two ends. CDR3 sequence reads: CASSFGGPDTQYF. The CDR3 DNA reads TGTGCCAGCAGCTTCGGGGGGCCAGATACGCAGTATTTT.

This clonotype was seen ten or more times. The chain uses TRBV6-5 and TRBJ1-1, with 7 bases aligning to TRBD1. V dropped 9 bases and J dropped 1; count of bases not matched to a gene: 8. Germline V gene lookup returns CDR1 MNHEY and CDR2 SVGAGI. The CDR3 consists of 14 residues. The CDR3 spells CASRDRAKNTEAFF. The CDR3 DNA sequence: TGTGCCAGTAGAGACAGGGCAAAGAACACTGAAGCTTTCTTT.

The table lists this clonotype with many counts. The chain joins TRBV13 to TRBJ2-2, with D perhaps matching TRBD2 (5 bases). Trimming shortened V by 0 bases and J by 3 bases, and 11 bases separated the two germline ends. CDR3 length: 16 amino acids. Germline CDR1 is PRHDT and CDR2 is FYEKMQ (reference sequence). The CDR3 DNA follows: TGTGCCAGCAGCTTAGGGGTAGTCGGGGACACCGGGGAGCTGTTTTTT. It yields the protein CASSLGVVGDTGELFF.

This clonotype rates as medium-sized. The V and J genes are TRBV6-6 and TRBJ2-3; 7 nucleotides agree with TRBD2. The CDR3 spans 16 residues. Germline CDR1 and CDR2: MNHNY and SVGAGI (reference sequence). V trimming: 6 bases; J trimming: 0 bases; junction bases outside the gene matches: 9. CDR3 nucleotides: TGTGCCAGCAGCCCGTGGGGGGGTACTAGCACAGATACGCAGTATTTT. Protein product: CASSPWGGTSTDTQYF.

This clonotype was counted at least ten times. This rearrangement joins TRBV14 to TRBJ1-2; D is undetermined. This CDR3 is built from 13 residues. CDR1 is SGHDN and CDR2 is FVKESK in the germline V gene. Trimming took 4 bases from V and 1 from J, leaving 7 bases between them. CDR3 in amino acids: CASSPYLNYGYTF. The CDR3 DNA reads as TGTGCCAGCAGCCCCTACCTTAACTATGGCTACACCTTC.

By proportion, this clonotype is medium-sized. The J gene is TRBJ2-3, the V gene TRBV10-3; no firm D call. The CDR3 totals 14 residues. V was cut by 4 bases and J by 1 base, with 9 bases left in between. Looked up from germline, CDR1 is ENHRY and CDR2 is SYGVKD. The CDR3 is CAISVGGGTDTQYF. As DNA, the CDR3 is TGTGCCATCAGTGTGGGCGGAGGCACAGATACGCAGTATTTT.

The CDR3 region is CSARGQGGEQYF. As DNA, the CDR3 is TGCAGTGCTAGAGGCCAGGGGGGAGAGCAGTACTTC. The gene calls are TRBV20-1 and TRBJ2-7; TRBD1 might be the D (7 bases). CDR1 and CDR2 (germline): DFQATT, SNEGSKA (reference sequence). V lost 1 base and J lost 7, with 11 bases in between. The CDR3 runs to 12 residues.

This clonotype appeared once. The chain combines TRBV29-1 with TRBJ2-3; D gene ambiguous. Germline-derived CDR1 and CDR2 are SQVTM and ANQGSEA. The CDR3 is 12 amino acids. Trimming pared 5 bases from V and 2 bases from J, leaving 8 bases between. This CDR3 reads CSVSGNTDTQYF. Here the CDR3 DNA reads TGCAGCGTTAGTGGTAACACAGATACGCAGTATTTT.

Details on this clonotype: Because it lacks the conserved phenylalanine or tryptophan at the end, this CDR3 is likely a read error. This chain uses TRBV7-8 with TRBJ2-3; 7 bases map to TRBD2. The CDR3 consists of 16 residues. V was clipped by 4 bases and J by 3 bases; unmatched bases: 10. CDR1 SGHVS and CDR2 FQNEAQ come from the germline V gene. The CDR3 sequence: CASSSHWDYRTDTQYS. The CDR3 nucleotides are TGTGCCAGCAGCTCCCACTGGGACTACCGGACAGATACGCAGTATTCT.

This clonotype is deemed medium-sized. The V and J genes are TRBV19 and TRBJ2-7; either TRBD1 or TRBD2 may supply D (6 bases each). Trimming removed 3 bases at V and 7 bases at J, with 19 bases between. The CDR3 extends over 15 amino acids. Germline values: CDR1 LNHDA, CDR2 SQIVND (reference sequence). In nucleotides, the CDR3 is TGTGCCAGTAGTATCTGGTCGGGGGCGAGCCTGGAGCAGTACTTC. Protein sequence: CASSIWSGASLEQYF.

This clonotype was detected many times. In nucleotides, the CDR3 is TGTGCCAGTAATACAGGGGGCAATCAGCCCCAGCATTTT. Its protein is CASNTGGNQPQHF. This chain links TRBV19 with TRBJ1-5; TRBD1 matches at 7 bases. The CDR3 is 13 residues long. With 7 bases clipped from V and 2 bases from J, the junction kept 2 bases outside the gene matches. Per germline, CDR1 LNHDA and CDR2 SQIVND (reference sequence).

This clonotype was recorded a few times. The germline gene is not matched at one end of the junction; a read error may be the cause. The chain is built from TRBV5-3 and TRBJ1-5; 7 positions agree with TRBD1. TRBV5-3 is placed among ORFs of uncertain function. CDR3 length: 15 amino acids. CDR3 region: CASSLGDSGNQPQHF. The CDR3 bases are TGTGCCAGCAGCTTGGGGGACAGCGGAAATCAGCCCCAGCATTTT.